Reported below is one TCR beta chain. The source of the sample is a study of T cells after yellow fever vaccination. Study as a whole: Researchers used CD3, CD45RA, CCR7 and CD95 to sort out EM, EMRA, CM and Tscm memory subsets. Preparation of the low-cell-number fractions used SMART-Seq v4 Ultra Low Input. Points from the study as a whole: Abundant clonotypes (contaminants from the bulk population) could be present in FACS-sorted repertoires.

Template-switching 5'RACE yielded the TCR cDNA; a universal primer site and UMIs were added in the process. TCRdb ran MiXCR on the 5' RACE reads and lists one entry per CDR3 protein. The table records about 45,000 distinct CDR3 sequences, around 6.8% of them present only once. V lost 10 bases, J lost 6 bases, and 10 bases stayed unmatched. Germline loops: CDR1 LNHDA, CDR2 SQIVND (reference sequence). The CDR3 runs 14 residues. Material: PBMCs, either bulk or a sorted T-cell subset (CD4+, CD8+, memory, or dextramer-sorted; not recorded which), obtained 45 days after the yellow fever booster vaccination. The TCR comes from a man aged 25 to 40 who received the YFV17D yellow fever vaccine. This rearrangement joins TRBV19 to TRBJ2-1; 9 bases match TRBD2. The CDR3 coding sequence is TGTGCCACCAGTTGGGATAGCGGGGGCAATGAGCAGTTCTTC. Its protein is CATSWDSGGNEQFF.